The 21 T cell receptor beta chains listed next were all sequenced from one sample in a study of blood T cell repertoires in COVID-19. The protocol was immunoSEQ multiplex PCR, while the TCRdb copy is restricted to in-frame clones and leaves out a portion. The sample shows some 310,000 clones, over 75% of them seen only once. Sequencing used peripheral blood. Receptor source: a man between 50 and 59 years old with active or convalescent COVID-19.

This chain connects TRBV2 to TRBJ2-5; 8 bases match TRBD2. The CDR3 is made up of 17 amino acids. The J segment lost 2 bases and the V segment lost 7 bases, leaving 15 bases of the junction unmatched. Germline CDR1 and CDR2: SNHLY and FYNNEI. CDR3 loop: CASTATFSGDLQETQYF. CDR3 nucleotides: TGTGCCAGCACGGCAACGTTTAGCGGGGATCTTCAAGAGACCCAGTACTTC.

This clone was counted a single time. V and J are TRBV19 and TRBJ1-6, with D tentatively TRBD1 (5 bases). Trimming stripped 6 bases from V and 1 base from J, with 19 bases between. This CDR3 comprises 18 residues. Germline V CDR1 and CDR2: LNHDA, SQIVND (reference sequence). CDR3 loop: CASSLPSGHGSYNSPLHF. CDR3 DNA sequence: TGTGCCAGTAGCCTTCCCTCAGGGCACGGGTCCTATAATTCACCCCTCCACTTT.

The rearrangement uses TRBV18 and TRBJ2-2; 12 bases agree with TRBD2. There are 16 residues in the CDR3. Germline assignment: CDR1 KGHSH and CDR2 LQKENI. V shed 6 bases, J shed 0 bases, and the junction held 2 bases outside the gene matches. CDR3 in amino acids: CASSGLAGSNTGELFF. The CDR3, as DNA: TGTGCCAGCTCGGGACTAGCGGGTTCGAACACCGGGGAGCTGTTTTTT.

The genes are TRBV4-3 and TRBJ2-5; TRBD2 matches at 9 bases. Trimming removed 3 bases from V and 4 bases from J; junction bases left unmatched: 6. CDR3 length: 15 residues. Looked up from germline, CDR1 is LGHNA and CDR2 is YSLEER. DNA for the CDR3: TGCGCCAGCAGCCAGGCGGGGGGGAACGGAGAGACCCAGTACTTC. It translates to CASSQAGGNGETQYF.

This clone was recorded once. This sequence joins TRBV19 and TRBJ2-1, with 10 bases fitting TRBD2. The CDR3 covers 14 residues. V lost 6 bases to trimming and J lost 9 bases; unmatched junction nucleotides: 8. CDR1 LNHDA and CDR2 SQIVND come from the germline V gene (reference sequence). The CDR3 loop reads CASRASGSQGEQFF. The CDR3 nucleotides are TGTGCCAGTAGGGCTAGCGGGAGTCAGGGTGAGCAGTTCTTC.

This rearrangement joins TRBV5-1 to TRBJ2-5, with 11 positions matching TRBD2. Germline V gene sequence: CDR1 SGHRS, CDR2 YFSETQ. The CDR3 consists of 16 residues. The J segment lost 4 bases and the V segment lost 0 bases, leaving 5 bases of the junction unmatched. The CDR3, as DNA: TGCGCCAGCAGCTTGGTACTAGCGGGGGATAGAGAGACCCAGTACTTC. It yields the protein CASSLVLAGDRETQYF. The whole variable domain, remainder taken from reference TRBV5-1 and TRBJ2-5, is KAGVTQTPRYLIKTRGQQVTLSCSPISGHRSVSWYQQTPGQGLQFLFEYFSETQRNKGNFPGRFSGRQFSNSRSEMNVSTLELGDSALYLCASSLVLAGDRETQYFGPGTRLLVL.

The CDR3 loop reads CASSSGQGNYGYTF. CDR3 bases: TGTGCCAGCAGCTCAGGACAGGGGAACTATGGCTACACCTTC. The J gene is TRBJ1-2, the V gene TRBV12-1; the table names TRBD1, a call not compared with the DNA. TRBV12-1 is a known pseudogene. The CDR3 has 14 amino acids.

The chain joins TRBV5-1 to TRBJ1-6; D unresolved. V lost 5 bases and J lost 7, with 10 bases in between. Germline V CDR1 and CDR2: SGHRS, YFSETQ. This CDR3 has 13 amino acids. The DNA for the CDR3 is TGCGCCAGCAGGAGGGAAGGGAATTCACCCCTCCACTTT. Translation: CASRREGNSPLHF.

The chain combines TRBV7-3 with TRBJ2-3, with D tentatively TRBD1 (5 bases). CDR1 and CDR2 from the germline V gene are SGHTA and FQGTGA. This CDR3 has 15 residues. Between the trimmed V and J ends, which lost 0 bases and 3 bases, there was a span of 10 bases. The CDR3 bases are TGTGCCAGCAGCTTAACAGGGGCGGTTACAGATACGCAGTATTTT. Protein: CASSLTGAVTDTQYF.

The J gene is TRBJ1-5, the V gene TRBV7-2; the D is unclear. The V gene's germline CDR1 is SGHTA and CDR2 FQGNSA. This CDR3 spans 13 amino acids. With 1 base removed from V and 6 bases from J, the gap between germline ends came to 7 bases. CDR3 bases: TGTGCCAGCAGCTTAGGGTCGGGTCAGCCCCAGCATTTT. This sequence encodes CASSLGSGQPQHF.

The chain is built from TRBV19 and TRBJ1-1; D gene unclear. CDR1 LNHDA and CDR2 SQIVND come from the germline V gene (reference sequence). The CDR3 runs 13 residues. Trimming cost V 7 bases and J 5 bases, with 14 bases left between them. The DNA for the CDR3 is TGTGCCAGTACAACAGACGGCAAAACTGAAGCTTTCTTT. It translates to CASTTDGKTEAFF.

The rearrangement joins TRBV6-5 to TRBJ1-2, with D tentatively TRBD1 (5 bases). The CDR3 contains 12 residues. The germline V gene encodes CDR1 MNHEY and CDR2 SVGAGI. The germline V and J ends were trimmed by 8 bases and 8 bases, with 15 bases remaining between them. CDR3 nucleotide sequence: TGTGCCAGCGGGGGGACGTACGGCGGCTACACCTTC. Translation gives CASGGTYGGYTF.

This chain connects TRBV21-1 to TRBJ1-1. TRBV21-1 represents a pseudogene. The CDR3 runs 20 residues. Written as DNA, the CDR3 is TGTGCCAGCAGCAAAGGGATAAGCGGGCAGGGAGTCCGAGGGGACACTGAAGCTTTCTTT. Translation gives CASSKGISGQGVRGDTEAFF.

DNA for the CDR3: TGTGCCAGCAGTGTCAGGGGCGAGCAGTACTTC. It is translated as CASSVRGEQYF. The rearrangement joins TRBV2 to TRBJ2-7; possibly TRBD1 for D (6 bases). The CDR3 is made up of 11 amino acids. The V end lost 4 bases, the J end lost 6 bases, and 7 bases lay between the germline ends. CDR1 and CDR2 from the germline V gene are SNHLY and FYNNEI.

The CDR3 sequence: CASSGGTGAMNTEAFF. The CDR3, as DNA: TGTGCCAGCAGCGGCGGGACAGGAGCCATGAACACTGAAGCTTTCTTT. V gene TRBV5-6 combines with J gene TRBJ1-1; 8 bases align to TRBD1. The ends lost 4 bases at V and 0 bases at J; junction bases unmatched: 8. CDR1 SGHDT and CDR2 YYEEEE come from the germline V gene. The CDR3 totals 16 residues. The whole variable domain, remainder taken from reference TRBV5-6 and TRBJ1-1, is DAGVTQSPTHLIKTRGQQVTLRCSPKSGHDTVSWYQQALGQGPQFIFQYYEEEERQRGNFPDRFSGHQFPNYSSELNVNALLLGDSALYLCASSGGTGAMNTEAFFGQGTRLTVV.

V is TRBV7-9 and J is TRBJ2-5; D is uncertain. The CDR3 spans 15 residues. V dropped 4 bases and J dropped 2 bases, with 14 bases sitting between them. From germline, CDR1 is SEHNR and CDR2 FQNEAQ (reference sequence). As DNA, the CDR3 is TGTGCCAGCAGCTCTAGACGGCTGCGACAAGAGACCCAGTACTTC. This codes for CASSSRRLRQETQYF.

CDR3 region: CASTTGGYNSPLHF. CDR3 in DNA: TGTGCCAGCACAACCGGGGGCTATAATTCACCCCTCCACTTT. This rearrangement joins TRBV27 to TRBJ1-6; possibly TRBD1 for D (5 bases). V was cut by 7 bases and J by 3 bases, with 10 bases left in between. CDR3 length: 14 amino acids. The V gene's germline CDR1 is MNHEY and CDR2 SMNVEV (reference sequence).

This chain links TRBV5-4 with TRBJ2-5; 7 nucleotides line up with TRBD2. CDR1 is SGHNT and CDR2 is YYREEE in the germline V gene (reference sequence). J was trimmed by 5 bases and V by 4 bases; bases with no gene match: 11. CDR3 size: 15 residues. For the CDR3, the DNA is TGTGCCAGCAGCCCCCCCGGGGCCGGGGGGGAGACCCAGTACTTC. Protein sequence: CASSPPGAGGETQYF.

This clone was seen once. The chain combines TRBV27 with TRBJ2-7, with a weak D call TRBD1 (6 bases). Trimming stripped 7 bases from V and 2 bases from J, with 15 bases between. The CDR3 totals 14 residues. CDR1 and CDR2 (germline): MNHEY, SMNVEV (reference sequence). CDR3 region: CASTDTQGTYEQYF. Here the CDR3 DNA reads TGTGCCAGCACCGATACACAGGGAACCTACGAGCAGTACTTC.

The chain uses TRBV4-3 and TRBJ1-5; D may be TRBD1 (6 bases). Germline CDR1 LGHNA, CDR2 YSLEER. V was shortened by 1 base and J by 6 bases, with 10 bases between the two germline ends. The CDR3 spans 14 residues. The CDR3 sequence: CASSQAGGAQPQHF. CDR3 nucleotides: TGCGCCAGCAGCCAAGCGGGGGGGGCTCAGCCCCAGCATTTT.

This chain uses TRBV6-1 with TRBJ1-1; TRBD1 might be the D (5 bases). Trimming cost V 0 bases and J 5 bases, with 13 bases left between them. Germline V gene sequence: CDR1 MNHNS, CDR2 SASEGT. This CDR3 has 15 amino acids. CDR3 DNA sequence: TGTGCCAGCAGTGAAGCTGGAGGGGTTGGGACTGAAGCTTTCTTT. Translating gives CASSEAGGVGTEAFF.